This passage covers 8 T cell receptor beta chains from one sample sequenced in a study of blood T cell repertoires in COVID-19. Clones were sequenced by immunoSEQ multiplex PCR, and TCRdb holds only the in-frame ones, with some missing. Among some 80,000 clones listed, 90% were seen once. Sequencing was performed on peripheral blood. The source is a human donor in a cohort sampled during active COVID-19.

The chain carries TRBV9 and TRBJ1-2, with 11 bases aligning to TRBD1. Germline trimming cut 3 bases from V and 7 bases from J; bases unmatched to any gene: 17. Germline V CDR1 and CDR2: SGDLS, YYNGEE. The CDR3 spans 18 residues. Here the CDR3 reads CASSAPKAPGQGALGYTF. The CDR3 coding sequence is TGTGCCAGCAGCGCCCCTAAAGCGCCTGGACAGGGGGCGCTTGGCTACACCTTC.

This clone was recorded a few times. The chain joins TRBV7-9 to TRBJ2-1, with 8 positions matching TRBD1. Germline V gene lookup returns CDR1 SEHNR and CDR2 FQNEAQ (reference sequence). V shed 5 bases and J 3 bases; nucleotides not matched to a gene: 18. The CDR3 has 19 amino acids. CDR3 amino acids: CASSPYDSGGTGNYNEQFF. CDR3 DNA sequence: TGTGCCAGCAGCCCGTACGATTCCGGCGGGACAGGTAACTACAATGAGCAGTTCTTC.

V usage is TRBV5-1 and J usage is TRBJ2-1; D perhaps matches TRBD1 (6 bases). The CDR3 loop spans 15 amino acids. The V gene's germline CDR1 is SGHRS and CDR2 YFSETQ. V was cut by 3 bases and J by 8 bases, with 18 bases left in between. The CDR3 DNA reads TGCGCCAGCAGCTCCGGGACACAAAGTGTCTATGAGCAGTTCTTC. Translation gives CASSSGTQSVYEQFF.

The CDR3 bases are TGTGCCAGCAGTGAACTAGGGGGGACAGGGCAATCACCCCTCCACTTT. Its translation: CASSELGGTGQSPLHF. This chain links TRBV2 with TRBJ1-6, with 9 bases identical to TRBD1. The CDR3 totals 16 residues. Germline trimming cut 2 bases from V and 10 bases from J; bases unmatched to any gene: 9. The V gene's germline CDR1 is SNHLY and CDR2 FYNNEI.

The chain uses TRBV19 and TRBJ2-7, with 13 bases matching TRBD2. Germline assignment: CDR1 LNHDA and CDR2 SQIVND (reference sequence). The trim removed 4 bases at V and 2 bases at J, leaving 5 bases unmatched. This CDR3 has 16 amino acids. CDR3 nucleotide sequence: TGTGCCAGTAGTACCCGGACTAGCGGGAGCCCCTACGAGCAGTACTTC. Translation gives CASSTRTSGSPYEQYF.

The chain joins TRBV6-5 to TRBJ2-1; 7 nucleotides align to TRBD1. Germline lookup yields CDR1 MNHEY and CDR2 SVGAGI. There are 15 residues in the CDR3. V gave up 4 bases and J gave up 6 bases; unmatched junction bases: 9. CDR3 in DNA: TGTGCCAGCAGTTTCGCCCGACAGGGATCCAATGAGCAGTTCTTC. This translates into CASSFARQGSNEQFF.

The rearrangement links TRBV9 to TRBJ2-7; 9 bases are shared with TRBD2. CDR3 length: 16 amino acids. In germline, CDR1 is SGDLS, CDR2 YYNGEE. V shed 3 bases and J 0 bases; nucleotides not matched to a gene: 7. The CDR3 is CASSGSYSGSSYEQYF. The DNA for the CDR3 is TGTGCCAGCAGCGGTTCTTATAGCGGGAGCTCCTACGAGCAGTACTTC.

The V gene is TRBV5-6, the J gene TRBJ2-1; no definite D call. Trimming removed 3 bases at V and 9 bases at J, with 10 bases between. The V gene's germline CDR1 is SGHDT and CDR2 YYEEEE. The CDR3 is made up of 12 amino acids. The CDR3 spells CASSSPIGEQFF. CDR3 nucleotides: TGTGCCAGCAGCTCCCCCATCGGTGAGCAGTTCTTC.